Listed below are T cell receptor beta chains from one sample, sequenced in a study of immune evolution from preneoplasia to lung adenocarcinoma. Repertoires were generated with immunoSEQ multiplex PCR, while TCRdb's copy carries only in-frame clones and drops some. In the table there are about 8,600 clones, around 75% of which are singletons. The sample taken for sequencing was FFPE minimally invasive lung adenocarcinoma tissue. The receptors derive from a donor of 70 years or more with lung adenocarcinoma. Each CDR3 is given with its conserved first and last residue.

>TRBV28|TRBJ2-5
CASSPHAEETQYF
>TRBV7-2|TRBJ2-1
CASSFRNEQFF
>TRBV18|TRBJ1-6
CASSPTRANSPLHF
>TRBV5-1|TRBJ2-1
CASSSDGEFDEQFF
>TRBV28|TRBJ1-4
CASTGTGEKLFF
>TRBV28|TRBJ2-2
CASSLVEGAITGELFF
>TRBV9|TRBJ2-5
CASSAVGAGGSETQYF
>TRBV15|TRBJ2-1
CATSTPSGSKYNEQFF
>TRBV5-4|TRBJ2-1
CASSTPNFNEQFF
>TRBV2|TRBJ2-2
CATQGGRSVGELFF
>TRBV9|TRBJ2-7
CASSLAGGPYEQYF
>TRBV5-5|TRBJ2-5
CASSLELTGVSGLQETQYF
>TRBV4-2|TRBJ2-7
CASSISGGHEQYF
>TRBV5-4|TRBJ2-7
CASSSPGTGIYEQYF
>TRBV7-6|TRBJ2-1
CASSSNRDRRGEQFF
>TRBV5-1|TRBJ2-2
CASSEAGKKGAGELFF